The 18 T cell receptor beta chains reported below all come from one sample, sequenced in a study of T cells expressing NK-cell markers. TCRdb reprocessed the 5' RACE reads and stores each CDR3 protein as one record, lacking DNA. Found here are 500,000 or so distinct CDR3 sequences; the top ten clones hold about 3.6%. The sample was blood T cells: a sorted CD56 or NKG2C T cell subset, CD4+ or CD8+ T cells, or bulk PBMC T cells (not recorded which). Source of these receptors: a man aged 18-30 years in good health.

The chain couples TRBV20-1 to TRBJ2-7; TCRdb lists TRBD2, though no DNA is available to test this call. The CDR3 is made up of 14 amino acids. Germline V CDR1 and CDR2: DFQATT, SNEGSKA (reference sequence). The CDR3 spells CSARDRSDAGEQYF.

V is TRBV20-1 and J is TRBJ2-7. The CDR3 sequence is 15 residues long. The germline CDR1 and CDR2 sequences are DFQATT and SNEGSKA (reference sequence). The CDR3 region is CSARDATSGNYEQYF.

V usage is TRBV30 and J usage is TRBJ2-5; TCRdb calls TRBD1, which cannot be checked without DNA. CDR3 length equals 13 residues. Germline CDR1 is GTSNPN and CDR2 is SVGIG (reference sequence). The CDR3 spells CAWRPGPGRTQYF. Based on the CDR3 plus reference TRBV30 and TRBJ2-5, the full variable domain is SQTIHQWPATLVQPVGSPLSLECTVEGTSNPNLYWYRQAAGRGLQLLFYSVGIGQISSEVPQNLSASRPQDRQFILSSKKLLLSDSGFYLCAWRPGPGRTQYFGPGTRLLVL.

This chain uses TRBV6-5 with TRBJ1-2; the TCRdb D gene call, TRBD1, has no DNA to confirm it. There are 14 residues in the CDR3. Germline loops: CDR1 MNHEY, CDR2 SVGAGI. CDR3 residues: CASSPVRGGGGYTF.

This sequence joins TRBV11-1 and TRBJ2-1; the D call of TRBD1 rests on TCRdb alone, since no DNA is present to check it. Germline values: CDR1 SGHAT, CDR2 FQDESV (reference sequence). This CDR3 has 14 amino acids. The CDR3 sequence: CASSGYRKSNEQFF.

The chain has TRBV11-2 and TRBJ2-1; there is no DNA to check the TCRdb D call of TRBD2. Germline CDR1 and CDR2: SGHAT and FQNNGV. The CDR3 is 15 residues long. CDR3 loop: CASSLAAGNYNEQFF.

The CDR3 reads CASSQDGSSGTDTQYF. V usage is TRBV4-1 and J usage is TRBJ2-3. Germline V CDR1 and CDR2: MGHRA, YSYEKL. The CDR3 contains 16 residues.

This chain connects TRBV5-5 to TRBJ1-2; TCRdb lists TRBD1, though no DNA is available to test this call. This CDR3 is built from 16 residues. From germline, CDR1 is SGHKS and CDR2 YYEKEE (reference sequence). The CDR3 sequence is CASSSTGFEKGYGYTF.

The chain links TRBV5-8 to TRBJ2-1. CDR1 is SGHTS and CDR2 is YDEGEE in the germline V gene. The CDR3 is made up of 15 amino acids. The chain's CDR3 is CASGERLTAYNEQFF.

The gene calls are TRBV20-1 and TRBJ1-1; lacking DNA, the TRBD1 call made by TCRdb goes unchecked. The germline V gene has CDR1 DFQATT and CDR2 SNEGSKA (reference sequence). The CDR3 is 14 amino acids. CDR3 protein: CSAYIPLQGREAFF.

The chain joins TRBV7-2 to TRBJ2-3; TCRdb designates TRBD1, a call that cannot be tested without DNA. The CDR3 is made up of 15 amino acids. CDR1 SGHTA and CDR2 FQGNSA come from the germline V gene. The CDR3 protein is CASSDRQSGTDTQYF.

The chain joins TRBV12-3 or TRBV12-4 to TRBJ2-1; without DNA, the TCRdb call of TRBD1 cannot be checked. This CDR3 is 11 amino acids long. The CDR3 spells CASSARGQQFF.

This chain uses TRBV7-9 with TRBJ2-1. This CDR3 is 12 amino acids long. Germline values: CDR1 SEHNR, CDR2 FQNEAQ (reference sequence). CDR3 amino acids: CASSLLPNEQFF.

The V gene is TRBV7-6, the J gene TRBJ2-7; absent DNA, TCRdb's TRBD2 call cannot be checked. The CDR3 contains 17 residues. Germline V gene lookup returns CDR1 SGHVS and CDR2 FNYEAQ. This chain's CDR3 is CASSWGTSGGITYEQYF.

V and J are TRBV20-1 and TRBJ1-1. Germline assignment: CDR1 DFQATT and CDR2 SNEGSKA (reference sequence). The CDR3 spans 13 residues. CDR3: CSATSPGIHEAFF.

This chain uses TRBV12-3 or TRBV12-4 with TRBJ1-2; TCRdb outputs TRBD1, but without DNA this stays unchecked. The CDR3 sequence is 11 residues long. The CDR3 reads CASSQTGGYTF.

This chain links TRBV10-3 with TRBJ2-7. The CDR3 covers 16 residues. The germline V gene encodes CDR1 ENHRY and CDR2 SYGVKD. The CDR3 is CAISDGSTIFSYEQYF.

The CDR3 loop is CASTHGTNEQFF. J is TRBJ2-1 and V is TRBV11-2; TCRdb calls TRBD1, which cannot be checked without DNA. This CDR3 comprises 12 residues. The germline gives CDR1 SGHAT, CDR2 FQNNGV.